Listed below are T cell receptor beta chains from one sample, sequenced in a study of beta chain features in type 1 diabetes. TCRdb's table, derived via immunoSEQ multiplex PCR, lists solely in-frame clones and lacks some. Of over 200,000 clones in the sample, roughly a tenth were seen once. What was sequenced was naive CD4+ T cells from blood. The receptors stem from a young man with type 1 diabetes. Each CDR3 is given with its conserved first and last residue. The D gene is left open where the match is weak. Where a row states a size, it is once, few, many or the class of an expanded clone; other rows omit it.

TRBD1	.	TRBJ1-2	TRBV5-4	CASSPPDRRNYGYTF	TGTGCCAGCAGCCCCCCGGACAGGCGAAACTATGGCTACACCTTC
TRBD2	few	TRBJ2-1	TRBV14	CASSLKSGVPYNEQFF	TGTGCCAGCAGCCTTAAGAGCGGGGTCCCATACAATGAGCAGTTCTTC
.	few	TRBJ1-5	TRBV28	CASRGATVQPQHF	TGTGCCAGCAGGGGGGCCACGGTGCAGCCCCAGCATTTT
TRBD1	.	TRBJ2-7	TRBV7-3	CASSPAGGEQYF	TGTGCCAGCAGCCCGGCAGGGGGCGAGCAGTACTTC
.	few	TRBJ2-1	TRBV5-1	CASGREGGSYNEQFF	TGCGCCAGCGGTCGTGAGGGGGGGTCCTACAATGAGCAGTTCTTC
.	.	TRBJ1-6	TRBV2	CASIGGIYNSPLHF	TGTGCCAGCATCGGGGGGATCTATAATTCACCCCTCCACTTT
TRBD1	few	TRBJ1-1	TRBV2	CASSRDRPLF	TGTGCCAGCAGTCGGGACAGGCCCTTATTT
TRBD2	.	TRBJ2-5	TRBV7-6	CASSSPTSGAETQYF	TGTGCCAGCAGCTCCCCGACTAGCGGGGCAGAGACCCAGTACTTC
.	few	TRBJ2-1	TRBV4-1	CASSQEWGEQFF	TGCGCCAGCAGCCAAGAGTGGGGCGAGCAGTTCTTC
.	.	TRBJ2-2	TRBV29-1	CSCGTGTGELFF	TGCAGCTGCGGTACGGGAACCGGGGAGCTGTTTTTT
.	few	TRBJ1-1	TRBV7-2	CASSLPPGGLGTEAFF	TGTGCCAGCAGCTTACCCCCGGGGGGCTTGGGGACTGAAGCTTTCTTT
.	few	TRBJ1-1	TRBV9	CASSEGDEAFF	TGTGCCAGCAGTGAGGGAGATGAAGCTTTCTTT
TRBD1	few	TRBJ2-7	TRBV6-6	CASSPGQAGPYEQYF	TGTGCCAGCAGCCCTGGACAGGCTGGGCCCTACGAGCAGTACTTC
.	few	TRBJ2-1	TRBV5-1	CASSLQGRSYNEQFF	TGCGCCAGCAGCTTGCAGGGTAGGTCCTACAATGAGCAGTTCTTC
TRBD2	.	TRBJ2-3	TRBV15	CATKLAGISDTQYF	TGTGCCACAAAACTAGCGGGGATATCAGATACGCAGTATTTT
.	.	TRBJ1-2	TRBV6-5	CASSRQATAYGYTF	TGTGCCAGCAGTCGCCAGGCGACAGCCTATGGCTACACCTTC
TRBD2	few	TRBJ2-4	TRBV7-2	CASSAGLAGGSSRNIQYF	TGTGCCAGCAGCGCGGGACTAGCGGGGGGCTCATCGCGGAACATTCAGTACTTC
TRBD2	.	TRBJ2-1	TRBV9	CASSALGVAGEKTEQFF	TGTGCCAGCAGCGCCCTCGGGGTAGCGGGGGAGAAGACTGAGCAGTTCTTC
.	.	TRBJ1-5	TRBV30	CAWSVGGNQPQHF	TGTGCCTGGAGTGTCGGGGGTAATCAGCCCCAGCATTTT
.	.	TRBJ2-3	TRBV25-1	CASSEAKGLDTQYF	TGTGCCAGCAGTGAGGCGAAGGGGCTGGATACGCAGTATTTT
.	few	TRBJ1-2	TRBV2	CASSEGNSREDYTF	TGTGCCAGCAGTGAAGGCAATTCGAGGGAGGACTACACCTTC
TRBD2	.	TRBJ2-3	TRBV19	CASSIDRAGRPRAQYF	TGTGCCAGTAGTATAGATCGAGCGGGGAGACCCAGGGCGCAGTATTTT
.	few	TRBJ2-5	TRBV7-3	CASSLLWTKGNQTQYF	TGTGCCAGCAGCTTACTTTGGACTAAAGGAAATCAGACCCAGTACTTC
.	.	TRBJ2-3	TRBV29-1	CSVHGLVGGTDTQYF	TGCAGCGTGCACGGACTGGTCGGCGGCACAGATACGCAGTATTTT
.	few	TRBJ2-3	TRBV9	CASSALGRKTDTQYF	TGTGCCAGCAGCGCCCTGGGGAGGAAAACAGATACGCAGTATTTT
TRBD1	few	TRBJ2-5	TRBV11-2	CASSPTPPGQGARETQYF	TGTGCCAGCAGCCCGACCCCACCGGGACAGGGGGCTAGGGAGACCCAGTACTTC
TRBD1	.	TRBJ1-2	TRBV29-1	CSGAGQAGGYTF	TGCAGCGGGGCCGGACAGGCTGGTGGCTACACCTTC
TRBD1	.	TRBJ2-1	TRBV11-2	CASTRDRGRQNEQFF	TGTGCCAGCACCCGGGACAGGGGGCGACAGAATGAGCAGTTCTTC
.	.	TRBJ1-3	TRBV4-1	CASSQRWAVSGNTIYF	TGCGCCAGCAGCCAAAGATGGGCCGTCTCTGGAAACACCATATATTTT
.	few	TRBJ2-5	TRBV5-5	CASSLEETQYF	TGTGCCAGCAGCCTTGAAGAGACCCAGTACTTC
.	.	TRBJ2-7	TRBV19	CASSIDSSYEQYF	TGTGCCAGTAGTATCGACAGCTCCTACGAGCAGTACTTC
.	.	TRBJ2-7	TRBV16	CASTPTSEGQQYF	TGTGCCAGCACCCCCACCTCGGAGGGCCAGCAGTACTTC
.	few	TRBJ2-1	TRBV16	CASSLTATEQFF	TGTGCCAGCAGCCTGACAGCCACTGAGCAGTTCTTC
TRBD1	few	TRBJ2-1	TRBV28	CASRNRGASSYNEQFF	TGTGCCAGCAGGAACAGGGGCGCCAGCTCCTACAATGAGCAGTTCTTC
TRBD1	few	TRBJ2-5	TRBV29-1	CSGKRTGGETQYF	TGCAGCGGAAAGAGGACAGGGGGAGAGACCCAGTACTTC
.	few	TRBJ2-3	TRBV6-5	CASSPSRVGTQYF	TGTGCCAGCAGCCCATCCCGGGTGGGTACGCAGTATTTT
.	once	TRBJ2-5	TRBV5-8	CASSLSRLTQYF	TGTGCCAGCAGCTTATCTAGACTGACCCAGTACTTC
TRBD1	few	TRBJ2-2	TRBV5-6	CASSFLRGLGTGELFF	TGTGCCAGCAGCTTCTTGAGGGGGCTGGGGACCGGGGAGCTGTTTTTT
.	few	TRBJ2-3	TRBV4-2	CASSQGGHELDTQYF	TGTGCCAGCAGCCAAGGAGGCCACGAACTAGATACGCAGTATTTT
.	few	TRBJ1-5	TRBV4-1	CASSQLRGIRQPQHF	TGCGCCAGCAGCCAACTACGGGGGATACGGCAGCCCCAGCATTTT
.	.	TRBJ1-1	TRBV6-6	CASRIQAFTEAFF	TGTGCCAGCAGGATACAGGCCTTCACTGAAGCTTTCTTT
TRBD1	few	TRBJ1-2	TRBV15	CATSRGTGQPYGYTF	TGTGCCACCAGCAGAGGAACGGGACAGCCCTATGGCTACACCTTC
TRBD2	few	TRBJ2-7	TRBV7-9	CASSSGGAEYEQYF	TGTGCCAGCAGCTCGGGGGGGGCGGAGTACGAGCAGTACTTC
.	few	TRBJ1-3	TRBV27	CASSSFGQGNTIYF	TGTGCCAGCAGTTCATTCGGACAGGGAAACACCATATATTTT